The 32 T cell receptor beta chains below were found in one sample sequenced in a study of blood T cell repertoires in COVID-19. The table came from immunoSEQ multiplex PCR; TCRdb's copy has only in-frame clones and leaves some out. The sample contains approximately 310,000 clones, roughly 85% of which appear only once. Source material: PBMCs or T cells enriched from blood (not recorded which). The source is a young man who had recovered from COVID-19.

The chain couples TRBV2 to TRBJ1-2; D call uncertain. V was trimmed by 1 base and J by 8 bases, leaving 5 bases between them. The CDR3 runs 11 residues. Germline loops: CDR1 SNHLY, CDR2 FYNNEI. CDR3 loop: CASSEVRGYTF. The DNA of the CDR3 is TGTGCCAGCAGTGAAGTTCGGGGCTACACCTTC.

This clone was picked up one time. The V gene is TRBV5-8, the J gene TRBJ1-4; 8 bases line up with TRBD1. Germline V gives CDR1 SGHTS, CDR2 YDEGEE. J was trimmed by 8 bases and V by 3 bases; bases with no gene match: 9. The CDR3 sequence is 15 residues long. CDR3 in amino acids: CASSSPTGVREKLFF. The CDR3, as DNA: TGTGCCAGCAGCTCTCCGACAGGGGTACGAGAAAAACTGTTTTTT.

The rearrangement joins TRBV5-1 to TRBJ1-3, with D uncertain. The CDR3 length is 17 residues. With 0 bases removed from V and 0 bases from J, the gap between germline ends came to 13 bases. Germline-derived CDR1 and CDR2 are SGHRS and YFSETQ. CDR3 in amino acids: CASSLVPGIISGNTIYF. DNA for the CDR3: TGCGCCAGCAGCTTGGTACCCGGGATCATCTCTGGAAACACCATATATTTT. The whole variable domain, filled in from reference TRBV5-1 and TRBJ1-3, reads KAGVTQTPRYLIKTRGQQVTLSCSPISGHRSVSWYQQTPGQGLQFLFEYFSETQRNKGNFPGRFSGRQFSNSRSEMNVSTLELGDSALYLCASSLVPGIISGNTIYFGEGSWLTVV.

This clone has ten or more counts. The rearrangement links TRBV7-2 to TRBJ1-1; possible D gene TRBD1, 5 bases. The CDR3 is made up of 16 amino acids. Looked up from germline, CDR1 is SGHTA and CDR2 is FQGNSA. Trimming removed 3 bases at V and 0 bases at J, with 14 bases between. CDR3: CASSFGAGRLNTEAFF. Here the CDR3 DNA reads TGTGCCAGCAGCTTCGGGGCGGGACGGTTGAACACTGAAGCTTTCTTT.

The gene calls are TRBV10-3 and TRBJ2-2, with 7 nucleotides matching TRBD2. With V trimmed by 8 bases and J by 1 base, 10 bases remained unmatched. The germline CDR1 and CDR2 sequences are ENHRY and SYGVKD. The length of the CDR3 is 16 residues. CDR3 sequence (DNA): TGTGCCATCCGAAGAACGTCTAGCGGGAACACCGGGGAGCTGTTTTTT. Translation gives CAIRRTSSGNTGELFF.

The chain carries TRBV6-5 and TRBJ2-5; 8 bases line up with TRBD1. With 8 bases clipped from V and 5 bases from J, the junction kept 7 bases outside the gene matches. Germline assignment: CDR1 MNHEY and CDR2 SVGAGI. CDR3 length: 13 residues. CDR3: CASEAGGTETQYF. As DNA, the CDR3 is TGTGCCAGCGAGGCAGGGGGCACGGAGACCCAGTACTTC.

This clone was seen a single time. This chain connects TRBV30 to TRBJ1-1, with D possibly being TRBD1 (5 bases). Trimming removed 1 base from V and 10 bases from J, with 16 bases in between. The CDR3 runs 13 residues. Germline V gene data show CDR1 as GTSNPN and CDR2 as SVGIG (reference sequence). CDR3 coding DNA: TGTGCCTGGAGTGGGCTCCTAAGGGGTAGAGCTTTCTTT. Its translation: CAWSGLLRGRAFF.

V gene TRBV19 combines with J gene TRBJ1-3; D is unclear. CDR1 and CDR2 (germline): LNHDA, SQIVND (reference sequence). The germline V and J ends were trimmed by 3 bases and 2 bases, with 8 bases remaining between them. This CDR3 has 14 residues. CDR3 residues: CASSIAGTGNTIYF. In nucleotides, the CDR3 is TGTGCCAGTAGTATTGCGGGGACTGGAAACACCATATATTTT.

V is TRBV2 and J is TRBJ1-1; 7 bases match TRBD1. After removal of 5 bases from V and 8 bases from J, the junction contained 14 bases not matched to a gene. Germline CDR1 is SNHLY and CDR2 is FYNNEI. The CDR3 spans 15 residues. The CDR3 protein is CASSLRQGEVLEAFF. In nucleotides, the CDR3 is TGTGCCAGCAGTCTACGACAGGGCGAGGTACTAGAAGCTTTCTTT. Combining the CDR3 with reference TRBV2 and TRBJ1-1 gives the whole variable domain EPEVTQTPSHQVTQMGQEVILRCVPISNHLYFYWYRQILGQKVEFLVSFYNNEISEKSEIFDDQFSVERPDGSNFTLKIRSTKLEDSAMYFCASSLRQGEVLEAFFGQGTRLTVV.

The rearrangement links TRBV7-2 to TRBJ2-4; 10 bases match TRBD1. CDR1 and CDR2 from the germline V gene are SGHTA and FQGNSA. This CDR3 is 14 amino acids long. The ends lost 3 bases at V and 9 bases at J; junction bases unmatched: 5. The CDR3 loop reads CASSLGQGYGIQYF. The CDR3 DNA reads TGTGCCAGCAGCTTGGGACAGGGGTATGGCATTCAGTACTTC.

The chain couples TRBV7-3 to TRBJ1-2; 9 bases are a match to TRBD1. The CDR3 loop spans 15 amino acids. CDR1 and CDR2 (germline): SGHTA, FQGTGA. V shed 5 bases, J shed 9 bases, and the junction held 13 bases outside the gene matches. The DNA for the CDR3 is TGTGCCAGCAGCCCCTCCGGGACAGGGATCGACCGCTACACCTTC. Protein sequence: CASSPSGTGIDRYTF.

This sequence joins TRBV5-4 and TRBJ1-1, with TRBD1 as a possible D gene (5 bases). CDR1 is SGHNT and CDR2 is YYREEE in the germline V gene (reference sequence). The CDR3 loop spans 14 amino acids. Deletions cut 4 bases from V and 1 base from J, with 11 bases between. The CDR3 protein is CASSPGGRNTEAFF. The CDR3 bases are TGTGCCAGCAGCCCCGGGGGACGGAACACTGAAGCTTTCTTT.

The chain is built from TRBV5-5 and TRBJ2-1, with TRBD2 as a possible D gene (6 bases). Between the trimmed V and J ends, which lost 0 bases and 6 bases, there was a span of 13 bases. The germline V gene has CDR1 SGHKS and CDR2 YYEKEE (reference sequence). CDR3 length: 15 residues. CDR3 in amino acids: CASSLVPGETNEQFF. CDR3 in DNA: TGTGCCAGCAGCTTGGTCCCGGGGGAGACCAATGAGCAGTTCTTC.

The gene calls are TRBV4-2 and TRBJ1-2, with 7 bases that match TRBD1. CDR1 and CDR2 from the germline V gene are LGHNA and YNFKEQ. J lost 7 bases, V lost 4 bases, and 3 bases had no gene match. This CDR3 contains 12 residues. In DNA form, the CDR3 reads TGTGCCAGCAGCCCCGGGACAGCTGGCTACACCTTC. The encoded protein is CASSPGTAGYTF.

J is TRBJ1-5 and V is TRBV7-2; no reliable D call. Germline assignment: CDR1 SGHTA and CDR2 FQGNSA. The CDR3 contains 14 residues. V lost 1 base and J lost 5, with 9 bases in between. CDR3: CASSLDGLDQPQHF. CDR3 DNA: TGTGCCAGCAGCTTAGACGGTTTGGATCAGCCCCAGCATTTT.

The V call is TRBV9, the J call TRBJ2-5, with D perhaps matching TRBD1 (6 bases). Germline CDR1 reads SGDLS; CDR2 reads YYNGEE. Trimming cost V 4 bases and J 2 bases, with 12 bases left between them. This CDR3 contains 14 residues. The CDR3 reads CASSPRGQQETQYF. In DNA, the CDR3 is TGTGCCAGCAGCCCACGAGGACAGCAAGAGACCCAGTACTTC.

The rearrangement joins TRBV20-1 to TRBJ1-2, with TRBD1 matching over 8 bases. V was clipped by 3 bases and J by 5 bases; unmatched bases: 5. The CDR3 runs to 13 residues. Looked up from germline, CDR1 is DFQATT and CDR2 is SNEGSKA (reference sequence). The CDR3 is CSASEGQAYGYTF. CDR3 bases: TGCAGTGCTAGTGAGGGACAGGCTTATGGCTACACCTTC.

CDR3 loop: CASSGQGLRAGGYTF. The CDR3 nucleotides read TGTGCCAGCAGCGGACAGGGGCTCCGGGCTGGAGGCTACACCTTC. The rearrangement links TRBV9 to TRBJ1-2; TRBD1 agrees at 8 bases. The CDR3 extends over 15 amino acids. Germline CDR1 reads SGDLS; CDR2 reads YYNGEE. Losses at the gene ends were 3 bases for V and 8 bases for J; bases not matched to a gene: 12.

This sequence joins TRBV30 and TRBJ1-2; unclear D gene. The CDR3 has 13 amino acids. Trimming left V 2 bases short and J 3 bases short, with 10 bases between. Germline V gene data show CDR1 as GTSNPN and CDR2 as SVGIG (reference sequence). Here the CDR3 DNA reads TGTGCCTGGAGTTTCAGTCAGGACTATGGCTACACCTTC. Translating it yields CAWSFSQDYGYTF. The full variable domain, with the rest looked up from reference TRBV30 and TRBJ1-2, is SQTIHQWPATLVQPVGSPLSLECTVEGTSNPNLYWYRQAAGRGLQLLFYSVGIGQISSEVPQNLSASRPQDRQFILSSKKLLLSDSGFYLCAWSFSQDYGYTFGSGTRLTVV.

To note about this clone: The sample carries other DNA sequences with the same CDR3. The CDR3 sequence is CASSPDRVSNQPQHF. The CDR3 nucleotides are TGCGCCAGCAGCCCTGACAGGGTCAGCAATCAGCCCCAGCATTTT. This chain links TRBV4-3 with TRBJ1-5, with 7 bases aligning to TRBD1. J gave up 1 base and V 4 bases, and 4 bases lay outside the gene matches. The germline gives CDR1 LGHNA, CDR2 YSLEER. CDR3 length equals 15 residues.

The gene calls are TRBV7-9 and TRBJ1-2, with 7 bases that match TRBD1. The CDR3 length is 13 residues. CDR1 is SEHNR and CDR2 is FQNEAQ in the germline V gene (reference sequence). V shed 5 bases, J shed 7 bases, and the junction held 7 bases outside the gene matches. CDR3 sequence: CASSATTGTGYTF. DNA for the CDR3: TGTGCCAGCAGCGCCACGACAGGGACTGGCTACACCTTC.

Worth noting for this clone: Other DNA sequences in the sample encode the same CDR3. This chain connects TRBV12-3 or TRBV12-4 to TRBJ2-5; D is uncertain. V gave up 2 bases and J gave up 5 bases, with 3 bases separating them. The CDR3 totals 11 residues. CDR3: CASSLRETQYF. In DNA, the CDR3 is TGTGCCAGCAGTTTACGGGAGACCCAGTACTTC.

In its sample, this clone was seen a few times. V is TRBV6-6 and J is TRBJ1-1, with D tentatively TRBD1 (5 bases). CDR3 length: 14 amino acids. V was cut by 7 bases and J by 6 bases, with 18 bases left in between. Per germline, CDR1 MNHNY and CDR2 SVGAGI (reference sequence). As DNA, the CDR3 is TGTGCCAGCATACTCATCCGGGGGGACGCTGAAGCTTTCTTT. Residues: CASILIRGDAEAFF.

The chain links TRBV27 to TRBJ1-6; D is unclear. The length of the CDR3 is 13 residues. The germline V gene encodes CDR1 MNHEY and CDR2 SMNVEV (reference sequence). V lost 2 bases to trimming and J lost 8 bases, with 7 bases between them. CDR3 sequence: CASSLQRDSPLHF. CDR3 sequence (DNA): TGTGCCAGCAGTTTACAACGGGATTCACCCCTCCACTTT.

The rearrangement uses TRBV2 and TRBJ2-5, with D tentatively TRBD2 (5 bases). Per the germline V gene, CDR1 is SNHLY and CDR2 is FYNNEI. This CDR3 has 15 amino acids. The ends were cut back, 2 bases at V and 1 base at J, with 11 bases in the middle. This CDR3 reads CASSENGLAQETQYF. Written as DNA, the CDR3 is TGTGCCAGCAGTGAAAATGGGCTAGCCCAAGAGACCCAGTACTTC.

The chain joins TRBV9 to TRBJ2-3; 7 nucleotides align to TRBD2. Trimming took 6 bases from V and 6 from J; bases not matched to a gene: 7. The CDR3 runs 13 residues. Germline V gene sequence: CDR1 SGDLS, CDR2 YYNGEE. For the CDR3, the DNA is TGTGCCAGCAACCCTAGCGGCCGGGATACGCAGTATTTT. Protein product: CASNPSGRDTQYF. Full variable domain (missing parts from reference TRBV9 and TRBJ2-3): DSGVTQTPKHLITATGQRVTLRCSPRSGDLSVYWYQQSLDQGLQFLIQYYNGEERAKGNILERFSAQQFPDLHSELNLSSLELGDSALYFCASNPSGRDTQYFGPGTRLTVL.

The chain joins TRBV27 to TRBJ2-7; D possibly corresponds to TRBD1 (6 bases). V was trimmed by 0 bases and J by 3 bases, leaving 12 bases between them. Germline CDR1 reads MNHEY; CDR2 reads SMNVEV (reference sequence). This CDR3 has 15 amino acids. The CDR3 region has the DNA TGTGCCAGCAGTTTATCAGGGGACATGGTCTACGAGCAGTACTTC. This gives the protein CASSLSGDMVYEQYF.

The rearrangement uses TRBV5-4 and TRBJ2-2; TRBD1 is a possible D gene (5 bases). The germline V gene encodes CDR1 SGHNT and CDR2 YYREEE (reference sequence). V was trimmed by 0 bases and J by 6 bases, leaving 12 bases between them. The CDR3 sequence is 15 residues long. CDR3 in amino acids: CASSLGGAGAGELFF. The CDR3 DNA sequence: TGTGCCAGCAGCTTGGGTGGGGCAGGCGCCGGGGAGCTGTTTTTT. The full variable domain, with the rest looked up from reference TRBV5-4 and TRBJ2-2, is ETGVTQSPTHLIKTRGQQVTLRCSSQSGHNTVSWYQQALGQGPQFIFQYYREEENGRGNFPPRFSGLQFPNYSSELNVNALELDDSALYLCASSLGGAGAGELFFGEGSRLTVL.

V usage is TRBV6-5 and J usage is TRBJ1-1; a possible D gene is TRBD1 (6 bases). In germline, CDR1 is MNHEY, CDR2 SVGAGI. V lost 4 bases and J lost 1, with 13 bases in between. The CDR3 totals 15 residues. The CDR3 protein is CASSSPRGANTEAFF. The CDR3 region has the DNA TGTGCCAGCAGTTCGCCGCGGGGGGCGAACACTGAAGCTTTCTTT.

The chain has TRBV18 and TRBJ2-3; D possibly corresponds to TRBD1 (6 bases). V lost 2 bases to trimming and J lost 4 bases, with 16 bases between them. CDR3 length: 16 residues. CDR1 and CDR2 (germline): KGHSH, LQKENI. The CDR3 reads CASSPFPAQGADTQYF. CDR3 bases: TGTGCCAGCTCACCATTTCCGGCACAGGGAGCAGATACGCAGTATTTT.

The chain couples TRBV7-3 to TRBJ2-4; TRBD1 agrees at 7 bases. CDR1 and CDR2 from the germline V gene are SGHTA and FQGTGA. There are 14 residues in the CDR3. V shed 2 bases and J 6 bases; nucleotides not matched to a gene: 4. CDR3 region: CASSLEAGGNIQYF. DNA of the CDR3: TGTGCCAGCAGCTTAGAGGCAGGGGGAAACATTCAGTACTTC.

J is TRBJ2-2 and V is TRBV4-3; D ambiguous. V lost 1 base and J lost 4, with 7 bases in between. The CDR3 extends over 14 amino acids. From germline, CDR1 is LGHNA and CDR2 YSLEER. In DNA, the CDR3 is TGCGCCAGCAGCCAAGTCCAGATCACCGGGGAGCTGTTTTTT. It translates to CASSQVQITGELFF.